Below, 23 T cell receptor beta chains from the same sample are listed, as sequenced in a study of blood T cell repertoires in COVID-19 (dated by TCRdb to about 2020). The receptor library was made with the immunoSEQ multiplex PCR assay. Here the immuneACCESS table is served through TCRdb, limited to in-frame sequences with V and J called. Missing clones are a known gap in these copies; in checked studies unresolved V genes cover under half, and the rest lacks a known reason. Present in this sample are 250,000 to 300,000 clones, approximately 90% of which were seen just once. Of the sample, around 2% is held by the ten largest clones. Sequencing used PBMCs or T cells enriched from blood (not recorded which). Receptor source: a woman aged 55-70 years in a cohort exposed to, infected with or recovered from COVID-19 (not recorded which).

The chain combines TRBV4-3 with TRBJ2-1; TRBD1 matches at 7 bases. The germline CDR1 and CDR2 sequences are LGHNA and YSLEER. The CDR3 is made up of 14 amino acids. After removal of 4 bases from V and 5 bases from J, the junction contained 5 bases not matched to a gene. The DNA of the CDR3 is TGCGCCAGCAGCCGGGGGACAGTAGACAATGAGCAGTTCTTC. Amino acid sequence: CASSRGTVDNEQFF.

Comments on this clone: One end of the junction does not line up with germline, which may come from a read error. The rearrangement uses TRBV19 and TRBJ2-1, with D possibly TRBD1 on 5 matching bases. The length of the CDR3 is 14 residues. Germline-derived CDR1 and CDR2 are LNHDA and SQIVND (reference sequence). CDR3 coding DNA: TGTGCCAGTAGTCTAGACAGCTCCTACAATGAGCAGTTCTTC. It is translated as CASSLDSSYNEQFF.

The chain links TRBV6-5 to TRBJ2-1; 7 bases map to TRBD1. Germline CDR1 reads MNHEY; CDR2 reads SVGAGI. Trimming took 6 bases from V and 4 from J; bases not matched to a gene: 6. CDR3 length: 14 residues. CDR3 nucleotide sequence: TGTGCCAGCAGCCTGGGACAGAGATACAATGAGCAGTTCTTC. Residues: CASSLGQRYNEQFF.

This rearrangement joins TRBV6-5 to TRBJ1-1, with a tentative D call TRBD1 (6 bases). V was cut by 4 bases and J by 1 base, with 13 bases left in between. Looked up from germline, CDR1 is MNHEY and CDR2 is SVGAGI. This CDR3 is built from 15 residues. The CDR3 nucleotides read TGTGCCAGCAGTTCCCCCCAAGGGGGGAACACTGAAGCTTTCTTT. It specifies CASSSPQGGNTEAFF.

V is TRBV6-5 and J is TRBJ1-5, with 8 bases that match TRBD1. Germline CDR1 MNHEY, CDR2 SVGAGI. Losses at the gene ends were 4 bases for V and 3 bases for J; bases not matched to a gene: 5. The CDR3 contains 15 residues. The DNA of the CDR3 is TGTGCCAGCAGTTTCCACAGGGGGGACAATCAGCCCCAGCATTTT. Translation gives CASSFHRGDNQPQHF.

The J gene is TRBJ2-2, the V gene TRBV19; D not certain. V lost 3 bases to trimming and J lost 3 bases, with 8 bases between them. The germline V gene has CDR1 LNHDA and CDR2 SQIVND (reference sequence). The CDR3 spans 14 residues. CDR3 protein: CASSINSYTGELFF. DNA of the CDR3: TGTGCCAGTAGTATTAACAGCTACACCGGGGAGCTGTTTTTT.

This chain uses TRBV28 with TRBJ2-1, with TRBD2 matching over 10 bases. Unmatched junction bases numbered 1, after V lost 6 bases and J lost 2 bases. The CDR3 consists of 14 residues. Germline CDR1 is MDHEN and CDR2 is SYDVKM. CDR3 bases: TGTGCCAGCAGAACTAGCGGGGCCTACAATGAGCAGTTCTTC. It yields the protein CASRTSGAYNEQFF.

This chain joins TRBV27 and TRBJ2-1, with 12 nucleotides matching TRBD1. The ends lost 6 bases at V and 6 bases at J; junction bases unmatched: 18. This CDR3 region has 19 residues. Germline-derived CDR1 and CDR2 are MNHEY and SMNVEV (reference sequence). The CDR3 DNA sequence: TGTGCCAGCAGACCCTACGGGACAGGGGGCCCCGAACGACGCAATGAGCAGTTCTTC. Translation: CASRPYGTGGPERRNEQFF.

CDR3 loop: CASRYQVYTF. Here the CDR3 DNA reads TGTGCCAGCAGATATCAGGTCTACACCTTC. The rearrangement links TRBV2 to TRBJ1-2; D gene uncertain. V lost 6 bases, J lost 10 bases, and 9 bases lay in between. CDR3 length: 10 residues. The germline V gene has CDR1 SNHLY and CDR2 FYNNEI. Supplemented by reference TRBV2 and TRBJ1-2, the full variable domain reads EPEVTQTPSHQVTQMGQEVILRCVPISNHLYFYWYRQILGQKVEFLVSFYNNEISEKSEIFDDQFSVERPDGSNFTLKIRSTKLEDSAMYFCASRYQVYTFGSGTRLTVV.

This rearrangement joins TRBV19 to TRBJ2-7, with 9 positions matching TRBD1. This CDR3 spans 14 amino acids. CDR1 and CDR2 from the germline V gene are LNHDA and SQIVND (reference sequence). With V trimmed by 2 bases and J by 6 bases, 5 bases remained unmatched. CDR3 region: CASSIQGQGGEQYF. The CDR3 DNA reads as TGTGCCAGTAGTATACAGGGACAGGGTGGCGAGCAGTACTTC.

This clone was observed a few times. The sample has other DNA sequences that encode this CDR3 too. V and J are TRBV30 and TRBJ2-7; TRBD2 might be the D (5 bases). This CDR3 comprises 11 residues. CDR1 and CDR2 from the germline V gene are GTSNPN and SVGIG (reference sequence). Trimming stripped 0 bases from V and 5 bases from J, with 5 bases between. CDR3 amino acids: CAWSVRDEQYF. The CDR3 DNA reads TGTGCCTGGAGTGTGAGGGACGAGCAGTACTTC.

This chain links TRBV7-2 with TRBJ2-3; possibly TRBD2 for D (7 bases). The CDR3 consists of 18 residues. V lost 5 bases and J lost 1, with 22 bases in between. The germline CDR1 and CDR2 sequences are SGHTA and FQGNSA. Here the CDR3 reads CASSPKGGGAFGTDTQYF. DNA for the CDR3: TGTGCCAGCAGCCCCAAAGGAGGGGGGGCTTTTGGCACAGATACGCAGTATTTT.

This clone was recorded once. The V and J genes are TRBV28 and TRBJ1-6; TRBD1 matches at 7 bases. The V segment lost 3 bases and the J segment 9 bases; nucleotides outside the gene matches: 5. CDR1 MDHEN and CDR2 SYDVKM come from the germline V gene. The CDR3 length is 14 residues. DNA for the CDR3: TGTGCCAGCAGTTTTAACAGGGGCGGTTCACCCCTCCACTTT. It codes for CASSFNRGGSPLHF.

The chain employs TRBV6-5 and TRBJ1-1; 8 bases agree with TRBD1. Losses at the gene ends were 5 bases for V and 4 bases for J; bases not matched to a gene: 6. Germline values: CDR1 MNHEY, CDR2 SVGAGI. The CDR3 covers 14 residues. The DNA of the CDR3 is TGTGCCAGCAGTCCAGGGGGCGATGGCACTGAAGCTTTCTTT. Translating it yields CASSPGGDGTEAFF.

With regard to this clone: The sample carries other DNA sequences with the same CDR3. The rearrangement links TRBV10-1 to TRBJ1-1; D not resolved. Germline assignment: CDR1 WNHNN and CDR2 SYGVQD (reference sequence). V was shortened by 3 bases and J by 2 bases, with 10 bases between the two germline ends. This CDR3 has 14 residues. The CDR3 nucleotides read TGCGCCAGCAGTGAATCAGGTAAAAACACTGAAGCTTTCTTT. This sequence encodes CASSESGKNTEAFF.

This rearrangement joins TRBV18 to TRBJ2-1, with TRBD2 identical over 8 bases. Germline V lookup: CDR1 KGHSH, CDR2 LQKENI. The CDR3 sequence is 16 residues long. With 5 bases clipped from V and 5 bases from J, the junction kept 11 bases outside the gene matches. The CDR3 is CASSSTAGAGDNEQFF. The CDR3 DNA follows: TGTGCCAGCTCATCCACAGCGGGGGCTGGCGACAATGAGCAGTTCTTC.

CDR3 sequence: CASSETSGNYNEQFF. CDR3 nucleotides: TGTGCCAGCAGTGAAACTAGCGGGAATTACAATGAGCAGTTCTTC. V and J are TRBV6-1 and TRBJ2-1; 10 bases agree with TRBD2. Germline V gene data show CDR1 as MNHNS and CDR2 as SASEGT. The CDR3 totals 15 residues. V lost 2 bases to trimming and J lost 4 bases; unmatched junction nucleotides: 2.

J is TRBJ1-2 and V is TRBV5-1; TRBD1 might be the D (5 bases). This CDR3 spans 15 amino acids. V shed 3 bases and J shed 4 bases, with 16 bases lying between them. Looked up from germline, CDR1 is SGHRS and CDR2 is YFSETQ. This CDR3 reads CASSSNSGTPYGYTF. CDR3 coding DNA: TGCGCCAGCAGCTCGAATTCTGGGACTCCCTATGGCTACACCTTC.

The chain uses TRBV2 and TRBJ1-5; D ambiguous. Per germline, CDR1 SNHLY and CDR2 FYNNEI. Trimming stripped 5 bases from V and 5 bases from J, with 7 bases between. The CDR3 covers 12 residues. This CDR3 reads CASSLGDQPQHF. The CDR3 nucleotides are TGTGCCAGCAGTCTCGGGGATCAGCCCCAGCATTTT.

The chain's CDR3 is CASSLDRVSHEQYF. Written as DNA, the CDR3 is TGTGCCAGCAGTTTAGACAGGGTGTCGCACGAGCAGTACTTC. The chain recombines TRBV28 with TRBJ2-7, with TRBD1 matching 7 bases. The J segment lost 5 bases and the V segment lost 2 bases, leaving 6 bases of the junction unmatched. Germline V gene data show CDR1 as MDHEN and CDR2 as SYDVKM. There are 14 residues in the CDR3.

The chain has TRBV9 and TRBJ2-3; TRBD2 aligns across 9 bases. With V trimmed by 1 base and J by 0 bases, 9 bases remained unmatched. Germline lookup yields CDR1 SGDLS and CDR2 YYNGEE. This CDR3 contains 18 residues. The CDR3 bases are TGTGCCAGCAGCGTAACTAGCGGGCGAGGAATTAGCACAGATACGCAGTATTTT. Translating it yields CASSVTSGRGISTDTQYF. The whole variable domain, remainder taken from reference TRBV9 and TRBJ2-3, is DSGVTQTPKHLITATGQRVTLRCSPRSGDLSVYWYQQSLDQGLQFLIQYYNGEERAKGNILERFSAQQFPDLHSELNLSSLELGDSALYFCASSVTSGRGISTDTQYFGPGTRLTVL.

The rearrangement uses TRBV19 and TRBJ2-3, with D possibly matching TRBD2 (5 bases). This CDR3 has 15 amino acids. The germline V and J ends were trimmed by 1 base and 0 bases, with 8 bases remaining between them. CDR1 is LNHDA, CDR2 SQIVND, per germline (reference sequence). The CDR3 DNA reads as TGTGCCAGTAGTATAGCAGAGGGTAGCACAGATACGCAGTATTTT. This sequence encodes CASSIAEGSTDTQYF.

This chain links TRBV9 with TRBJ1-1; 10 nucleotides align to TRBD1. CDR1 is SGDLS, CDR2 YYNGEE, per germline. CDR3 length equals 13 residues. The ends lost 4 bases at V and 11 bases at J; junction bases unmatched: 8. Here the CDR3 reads CASSTRQGARAFF. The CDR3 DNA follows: TGTGCCAGCAGCACCCGACAGGGGGCGCGGGCTTTCTTT.